One T cell receptor (beta chain) is described in this entry. Random hexamers were used to reverse transcribe the RNA input (roughly 0.5 to 1 ug). TCRdb redid the calling of the immunoSEQ multiplex PCR reads with MiXCR, one entry per CDR3 protein. The sample holds about 130,000 distinct CDR3 sequences; about 95% are singletons and the top ten take around 0.12%. It was negative isolation that provided the CD8+ and CD4+ T cells, whereas TEMRA cells were enriched by FACS. The sample originates from a study of CD8 T cells in Susac syndrome. Germline V gives CDR1 DFQATT, CDR2 SNEGSKA (reference sequence). V was pared by 5 bases and J by 4 bases, with 7 bases of the junction left unmatched. The CDR3 consists of 13 residues.

Sequencing was done on a sample of CD4+ T cells from PBMCs. This sequence joins TRBV20-1 and TRBJ2-5; TRBD2 matches at 7 bases. This TCR was recovered from a human donor with multiple sclerosis. The chain's CDR3 is CSAGPSGRETQYF. CDR3 nucleotides: TGCAGTGCTGGACCTAGCGGCCGAGAGACCCAGTACTTC.